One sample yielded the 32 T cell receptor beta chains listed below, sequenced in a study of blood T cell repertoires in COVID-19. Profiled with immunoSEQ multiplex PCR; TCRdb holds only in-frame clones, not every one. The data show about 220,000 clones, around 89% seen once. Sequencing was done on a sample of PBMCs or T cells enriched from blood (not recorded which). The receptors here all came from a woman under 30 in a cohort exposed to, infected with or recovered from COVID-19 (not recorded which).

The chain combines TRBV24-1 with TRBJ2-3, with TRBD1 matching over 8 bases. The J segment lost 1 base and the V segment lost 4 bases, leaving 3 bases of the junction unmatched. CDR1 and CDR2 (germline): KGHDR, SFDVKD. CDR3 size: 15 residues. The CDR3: CATSEWTGRTDTQYF. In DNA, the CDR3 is TGTGCCACCAGTGAGTGGACAGGGCGCACAGATACGCAGTATTTT.

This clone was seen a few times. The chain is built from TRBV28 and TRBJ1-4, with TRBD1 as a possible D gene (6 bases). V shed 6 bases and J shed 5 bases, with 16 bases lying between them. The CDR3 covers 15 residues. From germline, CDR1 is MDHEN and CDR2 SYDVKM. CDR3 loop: CASSAGKGENEKLFF. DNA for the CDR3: TGTGCCAGCAGCGCCGGGAAGGGGGAGAATGAAAAACTGTTTTTT. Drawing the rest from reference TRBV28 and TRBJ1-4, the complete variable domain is DVKVTQSSRYLVKRTGEKVFLECVQDMDHENMFWYRQDPGLGLRLIYFSYDVKMKEKGDIPEGYSVSREKKERFSLILESASTNQTSMYLCASSAGKGENEKLFFGSGTQLSVL.

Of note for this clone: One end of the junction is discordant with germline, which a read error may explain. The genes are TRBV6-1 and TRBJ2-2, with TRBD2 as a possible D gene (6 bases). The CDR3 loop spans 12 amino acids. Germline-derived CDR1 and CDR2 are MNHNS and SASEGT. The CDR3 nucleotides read TGTGCCAGCACTGAAGGAGGGTTAGTGCTGTTTTTT. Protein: CASTEGGLVLFF.

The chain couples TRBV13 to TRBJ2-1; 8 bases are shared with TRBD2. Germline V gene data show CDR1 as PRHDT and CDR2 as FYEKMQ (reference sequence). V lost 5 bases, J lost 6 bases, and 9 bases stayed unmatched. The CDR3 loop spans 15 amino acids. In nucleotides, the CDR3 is TGTGCCAGCAGCCGTGGAACTAGCGGTTTCAATGAGCAGTTCTTC. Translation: CASSRGTSGFNEQFF.

The DNA for the CDR3 is TGTGCCAGCAGCGGCGGACTAGCGGGGAGCACAGATACGCAGTATTTT. This encodes CASSGGLAGSTDTQYF. The chain couples TRBV5-8 to TRBJ2-3, with TRBD2 matching over 12 bases. The CDR3 loop spans 16 amino acids. Germline V gene lookup returns CDR1 SGHTS and CDR2 YDEGEE. The V segment lost 4 bases and the J segment 0 bases; nucleotides outside the gene matches: 3.

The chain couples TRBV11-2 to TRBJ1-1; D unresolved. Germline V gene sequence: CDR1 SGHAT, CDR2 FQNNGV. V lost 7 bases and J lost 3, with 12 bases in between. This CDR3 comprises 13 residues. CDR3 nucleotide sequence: TGTGCCAGCACTCTAGACCGGGACACTGAAGCTTTCTTT. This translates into CASTLDRDTEAFF.

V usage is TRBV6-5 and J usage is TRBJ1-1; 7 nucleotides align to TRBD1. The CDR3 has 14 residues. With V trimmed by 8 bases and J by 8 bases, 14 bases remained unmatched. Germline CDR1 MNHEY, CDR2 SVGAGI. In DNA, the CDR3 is TGTGCCAGCGGGGGACAGTTATCGGGGAAAGAAGCTTTCTTT. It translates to CASGGQLSGKEAFF.

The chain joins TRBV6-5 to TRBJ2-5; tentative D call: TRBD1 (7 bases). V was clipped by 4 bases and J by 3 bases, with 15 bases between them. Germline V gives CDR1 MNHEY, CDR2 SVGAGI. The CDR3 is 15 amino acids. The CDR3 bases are TGTGCCAGCAGTTCATATCAGGGGGGAAAAGAGACCCAGTACTTC. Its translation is CASSSYQGGKETQYF.

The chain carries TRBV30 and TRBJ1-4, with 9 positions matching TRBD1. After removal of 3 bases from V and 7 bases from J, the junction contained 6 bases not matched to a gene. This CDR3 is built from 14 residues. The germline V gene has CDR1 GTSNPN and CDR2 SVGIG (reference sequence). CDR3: CAWSLQGASEKLFF. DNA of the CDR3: TGTGCCTGGAGCTTACAGGGGGCTAGTGAAAAACTGTTTTTT.

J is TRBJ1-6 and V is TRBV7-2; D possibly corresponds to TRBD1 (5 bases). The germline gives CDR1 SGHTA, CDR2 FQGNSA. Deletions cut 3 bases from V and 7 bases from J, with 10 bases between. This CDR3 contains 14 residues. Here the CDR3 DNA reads TGTGCCAGCAGCTTGGAAGGGGCGAATTCACCCCTCCACTTT. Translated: CASSLEGANSPLHF. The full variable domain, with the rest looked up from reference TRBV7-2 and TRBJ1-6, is GAGVSQSPSNKVTEKGKDVELRCDPISGHTALYWYRQSLGQGLEFLIYFQGNSAPDKSGLPSDRFSAERTGGSVSTLTIQRTQQEDSAVYLCASSLEGANSPLHFGNGTRLTVT.

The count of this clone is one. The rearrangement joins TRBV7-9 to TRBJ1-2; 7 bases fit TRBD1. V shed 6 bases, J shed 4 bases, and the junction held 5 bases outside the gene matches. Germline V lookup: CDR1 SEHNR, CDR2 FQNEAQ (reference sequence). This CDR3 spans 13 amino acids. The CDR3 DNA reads TGTGCCAGCAGGCCACAGGGGAGCTATGGCTACACCTTC. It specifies CASRPQGSYGYTF.

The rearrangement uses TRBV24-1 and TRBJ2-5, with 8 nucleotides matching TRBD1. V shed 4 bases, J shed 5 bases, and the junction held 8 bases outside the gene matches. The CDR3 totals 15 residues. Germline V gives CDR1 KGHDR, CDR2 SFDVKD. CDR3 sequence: CATSDPGGVWETQYF. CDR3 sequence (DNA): TGTGCCACCAGTGACCCAGGGGGCGTCTGGGAGACCCAGTACTTC.

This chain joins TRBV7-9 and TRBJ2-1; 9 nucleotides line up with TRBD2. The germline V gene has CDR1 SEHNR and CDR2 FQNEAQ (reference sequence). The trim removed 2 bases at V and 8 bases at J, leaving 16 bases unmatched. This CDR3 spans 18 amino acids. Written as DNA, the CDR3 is TGTGCCAGCAGCTTATACGGCGGGAGGGTTCATTTGGGCGATGAGCAGTTCTTC. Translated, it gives CASSLYGGRVHLGDEQFF.

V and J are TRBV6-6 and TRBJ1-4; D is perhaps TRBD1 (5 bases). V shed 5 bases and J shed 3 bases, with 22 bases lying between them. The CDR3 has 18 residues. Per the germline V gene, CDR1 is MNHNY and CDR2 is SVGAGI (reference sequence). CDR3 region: CASSLGFYGGVSNEKLFF. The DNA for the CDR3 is TGTGCCAGCAGTCTCGGTTTTTATGGGGGGGTCTCTAATGAAAAACTGTTTTTT.

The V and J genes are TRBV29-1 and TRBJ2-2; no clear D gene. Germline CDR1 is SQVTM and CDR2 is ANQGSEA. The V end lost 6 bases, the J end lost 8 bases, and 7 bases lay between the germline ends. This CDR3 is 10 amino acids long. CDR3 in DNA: TGCAGCGTAGACATTGGGGAGCTGTTTTTT. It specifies CSVDIGELFF.

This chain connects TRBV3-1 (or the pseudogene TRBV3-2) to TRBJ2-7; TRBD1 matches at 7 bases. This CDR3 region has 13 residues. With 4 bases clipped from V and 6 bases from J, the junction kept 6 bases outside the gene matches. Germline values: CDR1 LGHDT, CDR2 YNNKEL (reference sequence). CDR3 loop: CASSLEDRPEQYF. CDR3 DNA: TGTGCCAGCAGCCTTGAGGACAGGCCCGAGCAGTACTTC.

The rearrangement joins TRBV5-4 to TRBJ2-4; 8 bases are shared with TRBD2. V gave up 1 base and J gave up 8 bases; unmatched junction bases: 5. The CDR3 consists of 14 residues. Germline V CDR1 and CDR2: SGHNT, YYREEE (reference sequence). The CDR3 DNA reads TGTGCCAGCAGCTTGACTAGCGGACAAGACATTCAGTACTTC. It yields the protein CASSLTSGQDIQYF. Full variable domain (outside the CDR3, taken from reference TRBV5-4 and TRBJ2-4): ETGVTQSPTHLIKTRGQQVTLRCSSQSGHNTVSWYQQALGQGPQFIFQYYREEENGRGNFPPRFSGLQFPNYSSELNVNALELDDSALYLCASSLTSGQDIQYFGAGTRLSVL.

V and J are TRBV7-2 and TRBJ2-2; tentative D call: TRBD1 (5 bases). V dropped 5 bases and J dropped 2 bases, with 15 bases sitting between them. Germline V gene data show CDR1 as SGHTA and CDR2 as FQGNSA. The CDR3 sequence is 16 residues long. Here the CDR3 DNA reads TGTGCCAGCAGCAAACAGGCCTCCCTTAACACCGGGGAGCTGTTTTTT. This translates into CASSKQASLNTGELFF.

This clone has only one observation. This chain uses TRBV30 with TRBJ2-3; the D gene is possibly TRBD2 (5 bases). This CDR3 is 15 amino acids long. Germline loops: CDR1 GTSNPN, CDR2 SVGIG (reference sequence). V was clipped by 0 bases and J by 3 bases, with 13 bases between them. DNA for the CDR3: TGTGCCTGGAGTGTCCTAGGGAGTGGGACAGATACGCAGTATTTT. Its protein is CAWSVLGSGTDTQYF. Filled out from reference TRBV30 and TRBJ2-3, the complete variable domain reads SQTIHQWPATLVQPVGSPLSLECTVEGTSNPNLYWYRQAAGRGLQLLFYSVGIGQISSEVPQNLSASRPQDRQFILSSKKLLLSDSGFYLCAWSVLGSGTDTQYFGPGTRLTVL.

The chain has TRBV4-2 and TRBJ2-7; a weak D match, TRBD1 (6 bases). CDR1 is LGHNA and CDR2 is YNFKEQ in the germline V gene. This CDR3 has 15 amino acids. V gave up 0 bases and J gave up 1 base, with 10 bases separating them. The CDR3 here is CASSQDRGSSYEQYF. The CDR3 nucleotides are TGTGCCAGCAGCCAAGATAGGGGGAGTTCCTACGAGCAGTACTTC.

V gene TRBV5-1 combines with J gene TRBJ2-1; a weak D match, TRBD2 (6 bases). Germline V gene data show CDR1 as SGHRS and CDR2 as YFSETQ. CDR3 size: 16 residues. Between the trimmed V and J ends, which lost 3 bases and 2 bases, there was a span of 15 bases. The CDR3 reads CASSSGAPGAYNEQFF. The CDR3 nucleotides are TGCGCCAGCAGCTCCGGGGCCCCGGGGGCCTACAATGAGCAGTTCTTC.

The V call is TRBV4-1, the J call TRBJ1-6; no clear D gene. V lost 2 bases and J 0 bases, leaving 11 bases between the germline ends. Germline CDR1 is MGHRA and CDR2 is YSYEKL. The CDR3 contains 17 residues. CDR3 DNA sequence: TGCGCCAGCAGCCAACCGGTACTGAGCTCCTATAATTCACCCCTCCACTTT. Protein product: CASSQPVLSSYNSPLHF.

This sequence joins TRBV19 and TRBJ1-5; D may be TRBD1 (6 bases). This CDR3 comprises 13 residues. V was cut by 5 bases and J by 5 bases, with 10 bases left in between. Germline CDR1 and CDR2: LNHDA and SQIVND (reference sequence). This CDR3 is CASSPRTDQPQHF. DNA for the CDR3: TGTGCCAGTAGTCCAAGGACAGATCAGCCCCAGCATTTT.

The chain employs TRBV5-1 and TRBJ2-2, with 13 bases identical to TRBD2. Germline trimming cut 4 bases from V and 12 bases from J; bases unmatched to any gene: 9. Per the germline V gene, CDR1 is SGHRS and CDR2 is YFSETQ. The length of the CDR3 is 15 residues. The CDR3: CASSPPRLAGGKLFF. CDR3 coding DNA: TGCGCCAGCAGCCCACCGCGACTAGCGGGGGGAAAGCTGTTTTTT.

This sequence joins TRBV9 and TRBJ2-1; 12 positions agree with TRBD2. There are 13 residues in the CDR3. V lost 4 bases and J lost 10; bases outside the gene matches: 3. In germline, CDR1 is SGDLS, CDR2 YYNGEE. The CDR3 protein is CASSPSGGGEQFF. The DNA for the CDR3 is TGTGCCAGCAGCCCTAGCGGGGGGGGAGAGCAGTTCTTC.

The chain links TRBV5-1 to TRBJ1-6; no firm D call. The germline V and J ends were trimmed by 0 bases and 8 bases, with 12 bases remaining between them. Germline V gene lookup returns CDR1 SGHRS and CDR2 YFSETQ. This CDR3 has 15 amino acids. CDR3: CASSLDTPRDSPLHF. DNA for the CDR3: TGCGCCAGCAGCTTGGACACACCGCGGGATTCACCCCTCCACTTT. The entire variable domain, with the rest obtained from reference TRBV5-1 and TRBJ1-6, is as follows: KAGVTQTPRYLIKTRGQQVTLSCSPISGHRSVSWYQQTPGQGLQFLFEYFSETQRNKGNFPGRFSGRQFSNSRSEMNVSTLELGDSALYLCASSLDTPRDSPLHFGNGTRLTVT.

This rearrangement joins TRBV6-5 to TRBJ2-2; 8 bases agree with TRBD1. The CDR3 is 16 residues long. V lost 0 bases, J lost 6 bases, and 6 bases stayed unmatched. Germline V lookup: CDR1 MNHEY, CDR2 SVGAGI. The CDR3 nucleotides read TGTGCCAGCAGTTACTCGCCGGGACAGGTGTCCGGGGAGCTGTTTTTT. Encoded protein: CASSYSPGQVSGELFF.

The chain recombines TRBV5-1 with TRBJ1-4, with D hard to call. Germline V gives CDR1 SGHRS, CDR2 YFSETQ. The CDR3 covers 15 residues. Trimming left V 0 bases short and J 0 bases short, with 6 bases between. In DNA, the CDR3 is TGCGCCAGCAGCTTGGCACACACAACTAATGAAAAACTGTTTTTT. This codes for CASSLAHTTNEKLFF.

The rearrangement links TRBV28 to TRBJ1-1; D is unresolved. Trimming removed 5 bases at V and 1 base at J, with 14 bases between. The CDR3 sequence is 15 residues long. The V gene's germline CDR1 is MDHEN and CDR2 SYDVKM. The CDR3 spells CASSLPRAGNTEAFF. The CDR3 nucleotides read TGTGCCAGCAGTCTCCCTAGGGCGGGGAACACTGAAGCTTTCTTT.

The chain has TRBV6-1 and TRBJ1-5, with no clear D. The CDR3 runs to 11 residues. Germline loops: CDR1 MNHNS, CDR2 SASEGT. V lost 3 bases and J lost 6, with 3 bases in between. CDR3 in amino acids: CASSDGQPQHF. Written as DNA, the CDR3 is TGTGCCAGCAGTGACGGTCAGCCCCAGCATTTT.

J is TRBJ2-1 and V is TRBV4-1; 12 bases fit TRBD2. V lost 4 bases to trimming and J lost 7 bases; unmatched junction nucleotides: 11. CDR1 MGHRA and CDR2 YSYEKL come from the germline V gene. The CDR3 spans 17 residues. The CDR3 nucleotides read TGCGCCAGCAGCCTCGCCGAGAGGACTAGCGGGGTTAATGAGCAGTTCTTC. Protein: CASSLAERTSGVNEQFF.

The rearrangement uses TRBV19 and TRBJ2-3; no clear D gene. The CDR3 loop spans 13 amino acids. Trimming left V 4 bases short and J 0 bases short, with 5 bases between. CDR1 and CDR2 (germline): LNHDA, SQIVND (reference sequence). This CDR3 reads CASSKASTDTQYF. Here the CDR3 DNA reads TGTGCCAGTAGTAAAGCCAGCACAGATACGCAGTATTTT. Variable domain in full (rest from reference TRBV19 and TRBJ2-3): DGGITQSPKYLFRKEGQNVTLSCEQNLNHDAMYWYRQDPGQGLRLIYYSQIVNDFQKGDIAEGYSVSREKKESFPLTVTSAQKNPTAFYLCASSKASTDTQYFGPGTRLTVL.